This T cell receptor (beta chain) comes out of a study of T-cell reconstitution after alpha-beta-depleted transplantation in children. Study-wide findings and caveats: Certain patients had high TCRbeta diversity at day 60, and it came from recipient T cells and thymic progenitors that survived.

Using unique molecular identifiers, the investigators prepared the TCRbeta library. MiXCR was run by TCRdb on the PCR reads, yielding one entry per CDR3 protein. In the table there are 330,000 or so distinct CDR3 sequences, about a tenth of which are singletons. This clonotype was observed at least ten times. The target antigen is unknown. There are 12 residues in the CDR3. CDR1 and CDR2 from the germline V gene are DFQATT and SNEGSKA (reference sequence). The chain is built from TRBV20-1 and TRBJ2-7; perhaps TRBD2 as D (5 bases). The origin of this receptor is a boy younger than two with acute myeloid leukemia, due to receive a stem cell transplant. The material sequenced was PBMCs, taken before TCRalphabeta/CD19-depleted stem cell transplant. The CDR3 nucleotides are TGCAGGCCGAGAGGGAAAATGGGCGAGCAGTACTTC. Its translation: CRPRGKMGEQYF.